A single T cell receptor (beta chain) is shown here with its context. Its antigen is not yet known. No conserved phenylalanine or tryptophan ends this CDR3, so it is likely a read error. This sample was taken from a study of tumor-infiltrating lymphocytes in primary liver carcinoma (dated 2017 in TCRdb). Study-level background: The five patients, three men and two women aged 30 to 69 years, had hepatocellular carcinoma (four) or combined HCC and intrahepatic cholangiocarcinoma (one). Tumors of the five patients were stage T1-T3 N0M0 with maximum diameters of roughly 4.2 to 10 cm. Samples yielded roughly 3.65 to 7.5 million productive TCRbeta reads; read depth did not differ significantly between tissue types. TCRbeta repertoire sequencing, expression microarrays and whole-exome sequencing were combined in the study across five regions of each liver tumor, with adjacent normal tissue and blood also included. A total of some 35 specimens from 5 patients underwent TCRbeta repertoire sequencing, comprising 25 or so tumor regions, 5 adjacent noncancerous liver tissues and 5 peripheral blood samples. The roughly 25 tumor region samples were profiled with Agilent mRNA microarrays so that TCRbeta repertoire diversity could be related to the local molecular phenotype. Repertoires from technical replicates were highly reproducible, with mean shared-clone rates around 0.89 and correlation coefficients above 0.98. General findings and caveats noted by the study authors: Comparison of CD4+ and CD8+ T cell repertoires was precluded by the use of bulk unsorted samples. Only the TCR beta chain was sequenced, which likely underestimates true repertoire diversity because unpaired alpha chains were not captured. Only four or five patients were included in the study, and the authors note that the findings should be validated in a larger study. Just about 8-25% of top clones turned up in all five regions of a tumor, which suggests spatial heterogeneity among tumor-infiltrating T cells. A significantly larger repertoire fraction was made up by the top 250 clones in tumors than in blood (p = 0.039). Repertoire overlap was found to be higher between tumor regions (mean roughly 36%) than between tumor-adjacent (approximately 17%) or tumor-blood (roughly 15%) pairs, consistent with antigen-driven expansion.

Without any cell sorting, total RNA and DNA were extracted together from about 20-30 mg of bulk tissue using the AllPrep DNA/RNA mini kit. Surgical resection was performed in China between November 2015 and 2016 on five or six patients with histopathologically diagnosed primary liver carcinoma. Chronic HBV infection was present in the patients, and the patients were treatment-naive at sampling. Five spatially separated regions were sampled from each tumor: the superior, inferior, left-lateral and right-lateral poles, plus the tumor centre. Histology showed that every tumor sample contained more than 80% viable tumor cells. Fresh tumor and adjacent tissue pieces were bisected; one half was stored in RNAlater at -80°C, the other sent for histology. Trimming removed 2 bases from V and 8 bases from J, leaving 15 bases between the germline ends. CDR1 and CDR2 (SGHDN, FVKESK) derive from the germline V gene. The CDR3 has 14 residues if both end residues are counted. Only CDR3 DNA remains: 42 bases, in frame from the first base.

Starting from approximately 460 ng total RNA, TCRbeta-specific cDNA was produced by reverse transcription with a constant-region primer and ProtoScript II reverse transcriptase. Three nested multiplex PCR rounds, following a slightly modified ARM-PCR procedure, were used to build the TCRbeta libraries. Each of the first two PCR rounds ran for about 11 cycles using multiplex TRBV1-TRBV30 forward primers together with a Cbeta reverse primer. Sample barcodes and Illumina adapters were added in a final 25-cycle PCR using Deep VentR polymerase. Before sequencing, amplicons of 200-500 bp were gel-purified using a QIAquick gel extraction kit. An Illumina HiSeq 2500 was used to sequence the TCRbeta amplicons with 250-bp paired-end reads. The original methods were these. Reads were quality-trimmed with Trimmomatic v0.33, and paired reads were merged with FLASH v1.2.11 to recover full CDR3 sequences. V, D and J germline segments were assigned to the rearranged TCRbeta sequences by MiGEC v1.2.1b. VDJtools v1.0.0 computed clonotype statistics and Shannon-Wiener diversity indices. Except for diversity analysis, only the 250 most abundant clonotypes of each sample were used in subsequent analyses to reduce sampling bias. TCRdb applied fastp at Q25 and MiXCR to the public reads, then kept only in-frame beta chains. Each CDR3 protein gets just one entry, which takes the most common genes and DNA from the rows behind it. TCRdb, not the authors, supplied the V and J calls. For this sample the table gives around 78,000 distinct CDR3 sequences, of which 65% to 75% were detected only once. Roughly an eighth of the sample belongs to the ten largest clones.

This clonotype was sampled from a woman aged 60 to 75 with primary liver carcinoma and hepatitis B virus infection. The rearranged chain carries TRBV14 and TRBJ1-1; the D segment could be TRBD1, given 6 matching bases. The sample taken for sequencing was liver tumor tissue from sampling region 4. The cell subset or site label here, explained by the study, means: tumor region T4, right-lateral pole. The CDR3 region: CASSQMTGGLEAFV. The DNA sequence is TGTGCCAGCAGCCAAATGACAGGAGGCTTGGAAGCTTTCGTT.